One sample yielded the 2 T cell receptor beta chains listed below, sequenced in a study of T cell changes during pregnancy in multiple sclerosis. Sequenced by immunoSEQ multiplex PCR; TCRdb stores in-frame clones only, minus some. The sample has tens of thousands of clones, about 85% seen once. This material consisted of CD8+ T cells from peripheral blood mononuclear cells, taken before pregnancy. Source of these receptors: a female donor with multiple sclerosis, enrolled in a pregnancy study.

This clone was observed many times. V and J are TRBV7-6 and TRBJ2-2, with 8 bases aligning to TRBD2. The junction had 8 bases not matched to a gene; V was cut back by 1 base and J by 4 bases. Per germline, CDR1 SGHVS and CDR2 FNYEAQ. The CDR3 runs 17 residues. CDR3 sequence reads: CASSLGRASGFTGELFF. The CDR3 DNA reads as TGTGCCAGCAGCTTAGGGCGGGCTAGCGGGTTCACCGGGGAGCTGTTTTTT.

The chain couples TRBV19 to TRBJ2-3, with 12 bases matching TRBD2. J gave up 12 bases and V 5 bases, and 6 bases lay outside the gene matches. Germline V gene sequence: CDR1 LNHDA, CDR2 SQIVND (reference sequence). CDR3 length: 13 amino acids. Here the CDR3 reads CASSAGLAGLQYF. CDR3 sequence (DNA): TGTGCCAGTAGTGCCGGACTAGCGGGACTTCAGTATTTT.